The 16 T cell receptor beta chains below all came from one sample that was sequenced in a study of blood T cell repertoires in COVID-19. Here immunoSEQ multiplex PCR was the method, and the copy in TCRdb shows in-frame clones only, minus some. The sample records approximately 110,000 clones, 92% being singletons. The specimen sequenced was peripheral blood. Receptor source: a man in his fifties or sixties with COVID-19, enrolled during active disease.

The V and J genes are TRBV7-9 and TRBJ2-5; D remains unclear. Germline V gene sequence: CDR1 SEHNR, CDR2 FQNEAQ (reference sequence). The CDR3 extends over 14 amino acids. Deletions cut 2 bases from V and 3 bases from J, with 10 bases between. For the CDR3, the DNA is TGTGCCAGCAGCTTATATGACCGGGAAGAGACCCAGTACTTC. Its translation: CASSLYDREETQYF.

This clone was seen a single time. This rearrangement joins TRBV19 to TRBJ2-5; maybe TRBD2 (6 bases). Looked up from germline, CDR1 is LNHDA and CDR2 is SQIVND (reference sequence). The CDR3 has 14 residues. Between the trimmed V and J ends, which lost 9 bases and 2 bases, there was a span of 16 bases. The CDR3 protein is CASLGGPTQETQYF. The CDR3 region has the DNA TGTGCCAGCTTAGGAGGGCCCACACAAGAGACCCAGTACTTC.

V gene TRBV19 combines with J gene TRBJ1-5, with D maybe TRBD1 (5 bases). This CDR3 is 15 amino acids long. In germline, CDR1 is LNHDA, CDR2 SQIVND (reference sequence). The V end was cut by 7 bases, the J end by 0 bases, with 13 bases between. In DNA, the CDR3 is TGTGCCAGTACCATTCGGGGGGATAGCAATCAGCCCCAGCATTTT. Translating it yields CASTIRGDSNQPQHF.

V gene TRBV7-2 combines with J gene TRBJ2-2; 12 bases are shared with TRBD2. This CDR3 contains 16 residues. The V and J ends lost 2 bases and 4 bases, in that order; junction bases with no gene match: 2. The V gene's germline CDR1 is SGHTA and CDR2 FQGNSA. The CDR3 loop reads CASSLRTSGITGELFF. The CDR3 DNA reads TGTGCCAGCAGCTTAAGGACTAGCGGGATCACCGGGGAGCTGTTTTTT.

CDR3 sequence: CASSLAGTIYEQYF. The CDR3 DNA is TGCGCCAGCAGCTTAGCCGGGACAATCTACGAGCAGTACTTC. This rearrangement joins TRBV5-1 to TRBJ2-7, with D perhaps TRBD1 (6 bases). CDR3 size: 14 residues. V was trimmed by 2 bases and J by 3 bases, leaving 12 bases between them. The germline V gene has CDR1 SGHRS and CDR2 YFSETQ.

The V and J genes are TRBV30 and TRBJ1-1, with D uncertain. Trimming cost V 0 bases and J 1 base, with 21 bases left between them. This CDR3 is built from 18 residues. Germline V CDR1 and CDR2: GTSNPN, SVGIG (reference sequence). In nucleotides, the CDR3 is TGTGCCTGGAGTGTACGGTATGAGGGTATAATCGGGAACACTGAAGCTTTCTTT. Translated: CAWSVRYEGIIGNTEAFF.

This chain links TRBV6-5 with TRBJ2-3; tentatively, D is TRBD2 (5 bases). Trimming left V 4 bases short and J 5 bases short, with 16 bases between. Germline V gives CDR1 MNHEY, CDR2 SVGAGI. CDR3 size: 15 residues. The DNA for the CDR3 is TGTGCCAGCAGTTCTGGACGGGGTGGTGAAGATACGCAGTATTTT. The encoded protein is CASSSGRGGEDTQYF.

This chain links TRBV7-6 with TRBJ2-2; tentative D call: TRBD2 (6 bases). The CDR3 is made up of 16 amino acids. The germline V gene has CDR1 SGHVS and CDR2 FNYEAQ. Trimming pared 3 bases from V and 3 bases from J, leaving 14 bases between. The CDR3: CASSLGPGGHTGELFF. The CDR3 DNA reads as TGTGCCAGCAGCTTGGGGCCAGGAGGGCACACCGGGGAGCTGTTTTTT.

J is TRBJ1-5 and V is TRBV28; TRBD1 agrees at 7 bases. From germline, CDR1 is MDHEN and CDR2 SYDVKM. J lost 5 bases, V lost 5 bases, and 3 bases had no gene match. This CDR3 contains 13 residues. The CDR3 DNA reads TGTGCCAGCAGTGGGACAGTGGATCAGCCCCAGCATTTT. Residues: CASSGTVDQPQHF.

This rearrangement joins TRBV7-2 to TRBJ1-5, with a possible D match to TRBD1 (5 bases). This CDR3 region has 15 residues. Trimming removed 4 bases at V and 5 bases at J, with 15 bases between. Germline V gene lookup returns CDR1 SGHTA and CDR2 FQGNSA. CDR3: CASSSQGFNDQPQHF. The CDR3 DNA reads TGTGCCAGCAGCTCCCAGGGATTTAACGATCAGCCCCAGCATTTT.

CDR3 nucleotides: TGCGCCAGCAGCCAAGTCAGGGGGCGTATCGGGGAGCTGTTTTTT. Its translation is CASSQVRGRIGELFF. The chain has TRBV4-1 and TRBJ2-2; 8 nucleotides match TRBD1. Germline assignment: CDR1 MGHRA and CDR2 YSYEKL. CDR3 size: 15 residues. Trimming cost V 1 base and J 7 bases; bases outside gene matches: 5.

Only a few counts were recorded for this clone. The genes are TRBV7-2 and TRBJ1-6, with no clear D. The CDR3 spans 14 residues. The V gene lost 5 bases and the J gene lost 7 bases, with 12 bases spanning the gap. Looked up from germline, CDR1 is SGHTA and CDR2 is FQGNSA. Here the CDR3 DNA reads TGTGCCAGCAGCGTACAGTTCGGAAATTCACCCCTCCACTTT. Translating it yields CASSVQFGNSPLHF.

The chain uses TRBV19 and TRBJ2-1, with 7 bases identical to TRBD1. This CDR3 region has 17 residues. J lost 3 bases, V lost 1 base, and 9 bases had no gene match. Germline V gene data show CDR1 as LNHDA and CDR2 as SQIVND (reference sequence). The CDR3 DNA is TGTGCCAGTAGTATAGCCGGTTCAGGGGGAATCTACAATGAGCAGTTCTTC. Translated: CASSIAGSGGIYNEQFF.

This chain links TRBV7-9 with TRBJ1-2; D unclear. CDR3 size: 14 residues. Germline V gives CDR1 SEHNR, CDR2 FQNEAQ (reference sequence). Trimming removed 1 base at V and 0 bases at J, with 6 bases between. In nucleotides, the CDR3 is TGTGCCAGCAGCTTAGGCGACACTAACTATGGCTACACCTTC. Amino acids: CASSLGDTNYGYTF.

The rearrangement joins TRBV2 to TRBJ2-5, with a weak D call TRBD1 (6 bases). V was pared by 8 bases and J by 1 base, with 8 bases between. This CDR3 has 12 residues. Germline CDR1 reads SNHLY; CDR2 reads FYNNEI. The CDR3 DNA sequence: TGTGCCAGCGGGGGCGTCCAAGAGACCCAGTACTTC. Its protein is CASGGVQETQYF.

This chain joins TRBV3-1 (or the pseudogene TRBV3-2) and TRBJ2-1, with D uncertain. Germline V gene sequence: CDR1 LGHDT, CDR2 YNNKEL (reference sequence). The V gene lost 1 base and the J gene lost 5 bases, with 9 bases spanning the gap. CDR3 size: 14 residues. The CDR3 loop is CASSQVETNNEQFF. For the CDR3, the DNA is TGTGCCAGCAGCCAAGTCGAGACAAACAATGAGCAGTTCTTC.